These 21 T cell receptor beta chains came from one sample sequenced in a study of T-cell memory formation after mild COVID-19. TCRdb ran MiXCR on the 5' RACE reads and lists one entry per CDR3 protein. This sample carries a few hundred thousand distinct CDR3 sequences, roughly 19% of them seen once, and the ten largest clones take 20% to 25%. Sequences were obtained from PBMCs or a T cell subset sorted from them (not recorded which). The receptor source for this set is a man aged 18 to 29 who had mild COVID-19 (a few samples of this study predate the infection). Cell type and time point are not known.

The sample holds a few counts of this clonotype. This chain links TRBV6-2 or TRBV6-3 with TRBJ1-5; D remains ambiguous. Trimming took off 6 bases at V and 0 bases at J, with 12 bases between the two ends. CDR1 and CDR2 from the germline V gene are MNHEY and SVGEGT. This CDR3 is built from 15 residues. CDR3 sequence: CASSTRDYSNQPQHF. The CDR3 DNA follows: TGTGCCAGCAGCACCCGAGATTATAGCAATCAGCCCCAGCATTTT.

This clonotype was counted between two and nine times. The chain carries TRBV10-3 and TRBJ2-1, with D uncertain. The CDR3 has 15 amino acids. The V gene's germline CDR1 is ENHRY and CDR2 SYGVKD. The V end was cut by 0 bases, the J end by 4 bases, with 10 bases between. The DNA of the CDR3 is TGTGCCATCAGTGAGTCGACGGCAGGATACAATGAGCAGTTCTTC. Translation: CAISESTAGYNEQFF.

The CDR3, as DNA: TGTGCCAGCAGCCCGCACGACTTGGCGGGGAAAGAGACCCAGTACTTC. This translates into CASSPHDLAGKETQYF. This chain connects TRBV11-2 to TRBJ2-5; a weak D match, TRBD2 (6 bases). V was pared by 5 bases and J by 3 bases, with 19 bases between. Germline CDR1 reads SGHAT; CDR2 reads FQNNGV. CDR3 size: 16 residues.

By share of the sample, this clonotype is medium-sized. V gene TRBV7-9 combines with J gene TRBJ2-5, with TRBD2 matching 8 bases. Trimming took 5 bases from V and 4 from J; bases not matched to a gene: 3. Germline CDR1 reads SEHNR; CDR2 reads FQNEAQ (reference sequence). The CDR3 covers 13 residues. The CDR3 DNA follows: TGTGCCAGCAGCCCTCGGGAGGGAGAGACCCAGTACTTC. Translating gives CASSPREGETQYF.

DNA for the CDR3: TGTGCCACCAGCAGAGATTCCCTCACTAGCGGCCAAGAGACCCAGTACTTC. Translating gives CATSRDSLTSGQETQYF. The chain carries TRBV15 and TRBJ2-5; TRBD2 matches at 8 bases. Germline CDR1 is LNHNV and CDR2 is YYDKDF (reference sequence). V shed 0 bases and J 1 base; nucleotides not matched to a gene: 7. This CDR3 contains 17 residues.

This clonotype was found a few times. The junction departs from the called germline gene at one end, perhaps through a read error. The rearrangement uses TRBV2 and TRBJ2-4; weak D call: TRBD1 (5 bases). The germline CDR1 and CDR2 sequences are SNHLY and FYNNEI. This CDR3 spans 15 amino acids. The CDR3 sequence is CASREDSLAKNIQYF. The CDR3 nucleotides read TGTGCCAGCAGGGAAGACAGTCTAGCCAAAAACATTCAGTACTTC. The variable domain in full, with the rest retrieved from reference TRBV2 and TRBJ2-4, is EPEVTQTPSHQVTQMGQEVILRCVPISNHLYFYWYRQILGQKVEFLVSFYNNEISEKSEIFDDQFSVERPDGSNFTLKIRSTKLEDSAMYFCASREDSLAKNIQYFGAGTRLSVL.

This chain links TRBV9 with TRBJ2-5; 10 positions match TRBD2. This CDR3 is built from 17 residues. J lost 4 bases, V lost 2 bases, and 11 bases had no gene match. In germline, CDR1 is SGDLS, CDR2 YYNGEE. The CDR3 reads CASSVRSSGGAGETQYF. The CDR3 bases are TGTGCCAGCAGCGTTCGGTCAAGCGGGGGGGCCGGAGAGACCCAGTACTTC.

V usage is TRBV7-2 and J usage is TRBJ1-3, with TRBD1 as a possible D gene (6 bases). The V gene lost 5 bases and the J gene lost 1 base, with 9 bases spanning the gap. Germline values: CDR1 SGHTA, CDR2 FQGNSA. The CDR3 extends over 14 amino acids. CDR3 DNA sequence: TGTGCCAGCAGCCTAGGACAGTCTGGAAACACCATATATTTT. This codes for CASSLGQSGNTIYF.

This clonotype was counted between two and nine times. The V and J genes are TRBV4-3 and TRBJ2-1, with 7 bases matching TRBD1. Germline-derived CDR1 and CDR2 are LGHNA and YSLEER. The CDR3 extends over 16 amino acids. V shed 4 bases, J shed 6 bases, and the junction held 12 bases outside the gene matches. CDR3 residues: CASSRRRGPPPNEQFF. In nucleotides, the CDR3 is TGCGCCAGCAGCCGCCGTAGGGGGCCACCGCCCAATGAGCAGTTCTTC.

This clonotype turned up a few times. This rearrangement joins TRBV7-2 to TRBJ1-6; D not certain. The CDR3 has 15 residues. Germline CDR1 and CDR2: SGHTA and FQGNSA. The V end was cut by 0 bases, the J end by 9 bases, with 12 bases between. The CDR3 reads CASSLAGRVSSPLHF. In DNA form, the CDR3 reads TGTGCCAGCAGCTTAGCCGGAAGGGTCAGTTCACCCCTCCACTTT.

CDR3 nucleotides: TGCAGTGCTAGAAAGGGGGGAAACTACGAGCAGTACTTC. This sequence encodes CSARKGGNYEQYF. The rearrangement uses TRBV20-1 and TRBJ2-7, with D perhaps given as TRBD1 or TRBD2 (6 bases each). This CDR3 region has 13 residues. The germline V gene encodes CDR1 DFQATT and CDR2 SNEGSKA (reference sequence). The V end lost 2 bases, the J end lost 3 bases, and 11 bases lay between the germline ends.

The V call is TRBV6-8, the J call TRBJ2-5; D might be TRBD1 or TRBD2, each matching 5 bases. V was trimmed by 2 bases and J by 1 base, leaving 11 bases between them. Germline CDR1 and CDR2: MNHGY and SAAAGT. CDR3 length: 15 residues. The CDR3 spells CASSYGTEFQETQYF. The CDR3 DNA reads TGTGCCAGCAGTTACGGGACGGAGTTCCAAGAGACCCAGTACTTC.

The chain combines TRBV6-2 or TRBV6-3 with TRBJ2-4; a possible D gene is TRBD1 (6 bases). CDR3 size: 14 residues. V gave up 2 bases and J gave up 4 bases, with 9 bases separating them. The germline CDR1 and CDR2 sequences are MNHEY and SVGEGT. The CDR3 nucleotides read TGTGCCAGCAGTTACCGGACAGTGAAAAACATTCAGTACTTC. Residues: CASSYRTVKNIQYF.

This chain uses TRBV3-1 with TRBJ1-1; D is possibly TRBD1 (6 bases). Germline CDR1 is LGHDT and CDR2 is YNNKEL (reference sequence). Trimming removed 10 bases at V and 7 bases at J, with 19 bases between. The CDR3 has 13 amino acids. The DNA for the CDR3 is TGTGCCACCGCGGGAAGGGGGTTAGGTGAAGCTTTCTTT. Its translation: CATAGRGLGEAFF. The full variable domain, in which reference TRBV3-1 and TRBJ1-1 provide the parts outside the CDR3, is DTAVSQTPKYLVTQMGNDKSIKCEQNLGHDTMYWYKQDSKKFLKIMFSYNNKELIINETVPNRFSPKSPDKAHLNLHINSLELGDSAVYFCATAGRGLGEAFFGQGTRLTVV.

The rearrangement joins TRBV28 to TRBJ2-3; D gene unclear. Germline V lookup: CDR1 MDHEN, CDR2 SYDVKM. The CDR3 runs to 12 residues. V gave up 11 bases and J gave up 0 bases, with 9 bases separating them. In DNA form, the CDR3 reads TGTGCCTGCCGAGATAGCACAGATACGCAGTATTTT. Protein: CACRDSTDTQYF.

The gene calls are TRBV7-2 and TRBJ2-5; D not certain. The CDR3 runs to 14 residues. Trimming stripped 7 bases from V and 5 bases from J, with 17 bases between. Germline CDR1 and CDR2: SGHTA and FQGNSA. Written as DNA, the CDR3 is TGTGCCAGCACGGCTTGGGAACGTCGGGAGACCCAGTACTTC. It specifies CASTAWERRETQYF.

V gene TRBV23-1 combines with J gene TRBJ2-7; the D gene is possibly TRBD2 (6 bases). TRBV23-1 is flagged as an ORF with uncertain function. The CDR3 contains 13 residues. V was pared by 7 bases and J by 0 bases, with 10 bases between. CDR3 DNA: TGCGCCAGCACCCGGGGGTACTCCTACGAGCAGTACGTC. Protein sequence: CASTRGYSYEQYV.

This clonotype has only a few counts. The CDR3 region has the DNA TGCGCCAGCAGCCGGACAGGGGCTCTCACTGAAGCTTTCTTT. Its translation is CASSRTGALTEAFF. The rearrangement joins TRBV5-1 to TRBJ1-1; the match to TRBD1 covers 9 bases. The V and J ends lost 4 bases and 4 bases, in that order; junction bases with no gene match: 5. The CDR3 is made up of 14 amino acids. CDR1 SGHRS and CDR2 YFSETQ come from the germline V gene.

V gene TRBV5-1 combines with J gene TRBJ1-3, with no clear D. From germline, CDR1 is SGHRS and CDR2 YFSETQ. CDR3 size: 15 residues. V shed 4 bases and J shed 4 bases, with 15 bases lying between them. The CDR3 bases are TGCGCCAGCAGCCCGGAGAGGGTTGGCGGAAACACCATATATTTT. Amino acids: CASSPERVGGNTIYF. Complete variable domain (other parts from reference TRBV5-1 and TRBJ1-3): KAGVTQTPRYLIKTRGQQVTLSCSPISGHRSVSWYQQTPGQGLQFLFEYFSETQRNKGNFPGRFSGRQFSNSRSEMNVSTLELGDSALYLCASSPERVGGNTIYFGEGSWLTVV.

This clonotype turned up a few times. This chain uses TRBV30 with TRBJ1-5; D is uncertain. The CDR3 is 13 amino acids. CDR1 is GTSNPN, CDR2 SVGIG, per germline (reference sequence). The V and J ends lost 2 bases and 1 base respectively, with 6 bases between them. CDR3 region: CAWSIESNQPQHF. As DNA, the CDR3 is TGTGCCTGGAGTATCGAGAGCAATCAGCCCCAGCATTTT.

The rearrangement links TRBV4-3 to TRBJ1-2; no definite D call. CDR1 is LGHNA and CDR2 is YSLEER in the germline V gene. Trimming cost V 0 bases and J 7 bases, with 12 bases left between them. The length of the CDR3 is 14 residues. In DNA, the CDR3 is TGCGCCAGCAGCCAAGACCTAACCTCCTCTGGCTACACCTTC. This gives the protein CASSQDLTSSGYTF.